The sequence of this TCR beta chain was determined in a study of blood T cell repertoires in COVID-19. For the study at large: Acute and convalescent COVID-19 specimens originated in the United States, Italy and Spain. T cells, B-cell-depleted T cells, or PBMCs supplied cDNA or gDNA.

TCRdb's table, derived via immunoSEQ multiplex PCR, lists solely in-frame clones and lacks some. The sample lists about 400,000 clones; around nine tenths were seen once. Concerning this clone: An end of the junction does not agree with germline; a read error may underlie this.

The CDR3 sequence is 15 residues long. Germline V CDR1 and CDR2: SGHNT, YYREEE (reference sequence). The V gene is TRBV5-4, the J gene TRBJ1-1; no definite D call. The sequence derives from a human donor in a cohort sampled during active COVID-19. The sequenced material came from peripheral blood. This chain's CDR3 is CASSHQLNLFRPLVF. In DNA form, the CDR3 reads TGTGCCAGCAGCCACCAATTAAATCTGTTTCGCCCACTCGTCTTT. The whole variable domain, filled in from reference TRBV5-4 and TRBJ1-1, reads ETGVTQSPTHLIKTRGQQVTLRCSSQSGHNTVSWYQQALGQGPQFIFQYYREEENGRGNFPPRFSGLQFPNYSSELNVNALELDDSALYLCASSHQLNLFRPLVFGQGTRLTVV.